This T cell receptor (beta chain) was obtained from a study of blood T cell repertoires in COVID-19. Study-level information: Sites across the United States, Italy and Spain contributed samples from acute and convalescent COVID-19. PBMCs, B-cell-depleted T cells, or T cells were the source of the cDNA or gDNA that made up the material.

How the authors handled the data: Estimated nucleated cell counts came from reference gene primer amplification. The table came from immunoSEQ multiplex PCR; TCRdb's copy has only in-frame clones and leaves some out. That table is the source of V, J and clone size, and D and trimming were worked out from the DNA. The sample records 200,000 to 300,000 clones, roughly 87% being singletons. A remark on this clone: This sample includes further DNA sequences coding for the same CDR3.

This clonotype originated in a human donor in a cohort sampled during active COVID-19. Source material: peripheral blood.

Here the CDR3 reads CASSKLTGGNQPQHF. Here the CDR3 DNA reads TGTGCCAGCAGCAAGTTGACAGGGGGCAATCAGCCCCAGCATTTT. V gene TRBV28 combines with J gene TRBJ1-5; 8 positions agree with TRBD1. From germline, CDR1 is MDHEN and CDR2 SYDVKM. Unmatched junction bases numbered 6, after V lost 6 bases and J lost 2 bases. The length of the CDR3 is 15 residues. Full variable domain (outside the CDR3, taken from reference TRBV28 and TRBJ1-5): DVKVTQSSRYLVKRTGEKVFLECVQDMDHENMFWYRQDPGLGLRLIYFSYDVKMKEKGDIPEGYSVSREKKERFSLILESASTNQTSMYLCASSKLTGGNQPQHFGDGTRLSIL.